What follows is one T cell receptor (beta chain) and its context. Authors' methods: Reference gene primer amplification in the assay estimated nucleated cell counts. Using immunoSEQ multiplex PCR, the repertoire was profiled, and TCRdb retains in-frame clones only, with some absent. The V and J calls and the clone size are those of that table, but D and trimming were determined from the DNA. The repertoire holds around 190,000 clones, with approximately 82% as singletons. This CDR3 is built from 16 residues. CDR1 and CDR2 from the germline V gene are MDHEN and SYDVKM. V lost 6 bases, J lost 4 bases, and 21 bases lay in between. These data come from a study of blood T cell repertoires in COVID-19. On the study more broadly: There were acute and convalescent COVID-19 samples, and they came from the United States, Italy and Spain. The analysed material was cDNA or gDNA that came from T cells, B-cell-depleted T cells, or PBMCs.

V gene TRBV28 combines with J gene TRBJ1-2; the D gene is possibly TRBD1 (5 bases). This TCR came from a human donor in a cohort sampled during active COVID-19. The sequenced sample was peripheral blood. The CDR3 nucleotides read TGTGCCAGCAGCCCGGAGGGGATTGGGGCCACCTATGGCTACACCTTC. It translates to CASSPEGIGATYGYTF.